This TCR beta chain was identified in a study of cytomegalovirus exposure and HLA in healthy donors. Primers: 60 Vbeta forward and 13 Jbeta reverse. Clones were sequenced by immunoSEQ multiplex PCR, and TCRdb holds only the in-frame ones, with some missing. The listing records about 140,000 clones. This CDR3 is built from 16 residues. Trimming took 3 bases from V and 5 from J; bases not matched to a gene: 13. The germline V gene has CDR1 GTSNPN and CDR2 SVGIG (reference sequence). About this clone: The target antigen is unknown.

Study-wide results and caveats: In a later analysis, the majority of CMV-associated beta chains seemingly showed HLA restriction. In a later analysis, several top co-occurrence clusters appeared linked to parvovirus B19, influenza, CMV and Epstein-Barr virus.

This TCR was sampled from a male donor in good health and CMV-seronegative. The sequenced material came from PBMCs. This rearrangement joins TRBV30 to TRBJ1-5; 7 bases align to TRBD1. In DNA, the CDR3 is TGTGCCTGGAGCCACCCGGGGTCAGGGGGAGATCAGCCCCAGCATTTT. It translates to CAWSHPGSGGDQPQHF. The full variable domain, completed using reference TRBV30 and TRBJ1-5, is SQTIHQWPATLVQPVGSPLSLECTVEGTSNPNLYWYRQAAGRGLQLLFYSVGIGQISSEVPQNLSASRPQDRQFILSSKKLLLSDSGFYLCAWSHPGSGGDQPQHFGDGTRLSIL.